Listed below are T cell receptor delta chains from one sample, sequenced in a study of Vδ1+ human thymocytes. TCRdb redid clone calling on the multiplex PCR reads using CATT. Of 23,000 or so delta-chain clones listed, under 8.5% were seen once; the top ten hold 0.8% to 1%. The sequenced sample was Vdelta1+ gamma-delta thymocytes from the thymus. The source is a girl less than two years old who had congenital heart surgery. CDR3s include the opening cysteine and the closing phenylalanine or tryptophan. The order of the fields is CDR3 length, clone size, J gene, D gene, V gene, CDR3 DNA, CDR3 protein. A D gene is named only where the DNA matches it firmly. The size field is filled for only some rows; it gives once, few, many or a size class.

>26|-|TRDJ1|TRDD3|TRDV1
TGTGCTCTTGGGGAACTCCCGCCTTCCTACCGACCTGGTACTGGGGGATACTCGGACTACACCGATAAACTCATCTTT
CALGELPPSYRPGTGGYSDYTDKLIF
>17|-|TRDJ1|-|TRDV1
TGTGCTCTTGGTTCTACTCCGAGATTTGGGTACACCGATAAACTCATCTTT
CALGSTPRFGYTDKLIF
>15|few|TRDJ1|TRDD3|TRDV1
TGTGCTCTTGGGGACTCCTGGGGGTACACCGATAAACTCATCTTT
CALGDSWGYTDKLIF
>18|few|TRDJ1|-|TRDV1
TGTGCTCTTGGGGAAGTGGGTGCAACTTCCCAGCGTACCGATAAACTCATCTTT
CALGEVGATSQRTDKLIF
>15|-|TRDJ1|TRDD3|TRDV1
TGTGCTCTTGGGGTACCTACGGGGGATACCGATAAACTCATCTTT
CALGVPTGDTDKLIF
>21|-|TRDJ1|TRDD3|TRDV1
TGTGCTCTTGGGGACCCTCTTTACCTCGGGGGACCTACTGGGGGCACCGATAAACTCATCTTT
CALGDPLYLGGPTGGTDKLIF
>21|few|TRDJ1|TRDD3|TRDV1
TGTGCTCTTGGGGAAAAGATGACGCGATACTGGGGGATGAAACCGACCGATAAACTCATCTTT
CALGEKMTRYWGMKPTDKLIF
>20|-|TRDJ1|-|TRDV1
TGTGCTCTTGGGGAACCTTCCAACCTTCCACCCGGAGAAACCACCGATAAACTCATCTTT
CALGEPSNLPPGETTDKLIF
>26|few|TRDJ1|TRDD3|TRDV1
TGTGCTCTTGGGGAACCAAAGGACTACTTCCTGATTCGACTGGGGGATAATTATGAGGGCACCGATAAACTCATCTTT
CALGEPKDYFLIRLGDNYEGTDKLIF
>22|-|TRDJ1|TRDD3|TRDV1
TGTGCTCTTGGGGCCCTCGAGCTTCCTACGCCCCCCTGGGGGATACGCATCCATAAACTCATCTTT
CALGALELPTPPWGIRIHKLIF
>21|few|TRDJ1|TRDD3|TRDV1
TGTGCTCTTGGGGAACTGCTAAAGGTGCGGGGGATACTGGGGTACACCGATAAACTCATCTTT
CALGELLKVRGILGYTDKLIF
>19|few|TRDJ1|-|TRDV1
TGTGCTCTTGGGGAACCAAGCAGCTACAGTCTGGGGTACACCGATAAACTCATCTTT
CALGEPSSYSLGYTDKLIF
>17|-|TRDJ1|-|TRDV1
TGTGCTCTTGGGGAACAATCCTACGTATACTACACCGATAAACTCATCTTT
CALGEQSYVYYTDKLIF
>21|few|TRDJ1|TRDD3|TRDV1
TGTGCTCTTGGGGAACTCCCTCTCCTAATCTTTACTGGGGGAAACACCGATAAACTCATCTTT
CALGELPLLIFTGGNTDKLIF
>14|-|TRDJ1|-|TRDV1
TGTGCTCTTGGGGAATTCCCCGGGGGACATAAACTCATCTTT
CALGEFPGGHKLIF
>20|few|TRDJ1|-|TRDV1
TGTGCTCTTGGGGAAGAACTACGTTGGGGCTGGCCGGCGTACACCGATAAACTCATCTTT
CALGEELRWGWPAYTDKLIF
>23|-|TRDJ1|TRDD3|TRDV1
TGTGCTCTTGGGGAACTCCCTACTTCGTACTGGGGGATACGCGGCGGAGGGACCGATAAACTCATCTTT
CALGELPTSYWGIRGGGTDKLIF
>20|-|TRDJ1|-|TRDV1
TGTGCTATTGGGACTTTATCGTACTTCCCAGTACTGGGAGATCACGATAAACTCATCTTT
CAIGTLSYFPVLGDHDKLIF